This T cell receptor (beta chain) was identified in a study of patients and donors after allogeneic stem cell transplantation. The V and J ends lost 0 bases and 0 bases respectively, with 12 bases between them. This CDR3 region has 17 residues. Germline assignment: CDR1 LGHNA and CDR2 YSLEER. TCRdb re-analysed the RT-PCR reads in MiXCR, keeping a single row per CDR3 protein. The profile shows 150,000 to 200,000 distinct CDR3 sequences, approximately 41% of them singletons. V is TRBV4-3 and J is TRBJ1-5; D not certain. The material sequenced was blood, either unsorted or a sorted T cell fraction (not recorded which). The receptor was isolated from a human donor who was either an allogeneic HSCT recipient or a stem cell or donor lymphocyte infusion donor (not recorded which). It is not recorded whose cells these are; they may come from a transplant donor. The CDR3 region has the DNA TGCGCCAGCAGCCAAGATGCCCAGGCCTATAGCAATCAGCCCCAGCATTTT. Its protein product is CASSQDAQAYSNQPQHF.